Listed below are T cell receptor beta chains from one sample, sequenced in a study of cytomegalovirus exposure and HLA in healthy donors. TCRdb's table, derived via immunoSEQ multiplex PCR, lists solely in-frame clones and lacks some. The sample carries under 200,000 clones, around 84% recorded once. Sequencing used PBMCs. These receptors all come from a woman aged 18-29 years in good health and CMV-seronegative. CDR3s include the opening cysteine and the closing phenylalanine or tryptophan. Fields, in order: J gene, V gene, CDR3 protein.

J: TRBJ2-2
V: TRBV28
CDR3: CASSFQGMANTGELFF

J: TRBJ1-2
V: TRBV15
CDR3: CATSRLSLSGYTF

J: TRBJ2-1
V: TRBV6-5
CDR3: CASRSGTKVAPPQFF

J: TRBJ2-7
V: TRBV19
CDR3: CASSMELAAYEQYF

J: TRBJ2-7
V: TRBV9
CDR3: CASRTGAPYEQYF

J: TRBJ2-3
V: TRBV28
CDR3: CASSLNRDTQYF

J: TRBJ2-2
V: TRBV30
CDR3: CAWSVVSWDRGFDGELFF

J: TRBJ2-2
V: TRBV11-3
CDR3: CASSLGDWARDTGELFF

J: TRBJ2-7
V: TRBV2
CDR3: CASSEHSYEQYF

J: TRBJ1-1
V: TRBV7-2
CDR3: CASSSRSNTEAFF

J: TRBJ2-7
V: TRBV5-1
CDR3: CASSLEGQPYEQYF

J: TRBJ2-3
V: TRBV19
CDR3: CASRRTSGTSGVSTDTQYF

J: TRBJ2-2
V: TRBV5-8
CDR3: CASSRTGAGPGELFF